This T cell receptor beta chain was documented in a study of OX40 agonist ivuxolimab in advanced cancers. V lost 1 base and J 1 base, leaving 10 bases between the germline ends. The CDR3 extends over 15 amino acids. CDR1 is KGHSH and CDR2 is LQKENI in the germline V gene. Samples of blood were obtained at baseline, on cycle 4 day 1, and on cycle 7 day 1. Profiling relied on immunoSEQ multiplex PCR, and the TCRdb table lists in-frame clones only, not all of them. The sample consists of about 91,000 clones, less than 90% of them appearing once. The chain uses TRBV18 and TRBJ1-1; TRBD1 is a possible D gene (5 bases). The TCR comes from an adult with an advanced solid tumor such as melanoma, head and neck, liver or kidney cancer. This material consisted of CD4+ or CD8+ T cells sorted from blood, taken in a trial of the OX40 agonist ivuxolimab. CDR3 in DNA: TGTGCCAGCTCACCACTCCAGGGCCCGAACACTGAAGCTTTCTTT. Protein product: CASSPLQGPNTEAFF.